What follows are 11 T cell receptor beta chains derived from one specimen sequenced in a study of blood T cell repertoires in COVID-19. Sequencing was performed with immunoSEQ multiplex PCR; in TCRdb, only in-frame clones are kept and a portion is missing. The data contain 45,000 to 55,000 clones, 70% to 90% of them seen just once; the ten biggest clones take up less than 2.5%. Sequenced material: peripheral blood. The receptor source for this set is a human donor in a cohort sampled during active COVID-19.

The chain uses TRBV29-1 and TRBJ1-4; 7 bases map to TRBD1. CDR1 is SQVTM and CDR2 is ANQGSEA in the germline V gene. The CDR3 runs 16 residues. V lost 7 bases to trimming and J lost 5 bases; unmatched junction nucleotides: 16. CDR3 nucleotide sequence: TGCAGCGCCAGCACGCAAAAGGGACAGCCCAATGAAAAACTGTTTTTT. It yields the protein CSASTQKGQPNEKLFF. The complete variable domain, with remaining parts taken from reference TRBV29-1 and TRBJ1-4, reads SAVISQKPSRDICQRGTSLTIQCQVDSQVTMMFWYRQQPGQSLTLIATANQGSEATYESGFVIDKFPISRPNLTFSTLTVSNMSPEDSSIYLCSASTQKGQPNEKLFFGSGTQLSVL.

V is TRBV9 and J is TRBJ1-1; 10 bases agree with TRBD1. Germline trimming cut 3 bases from V and 4 bases from J; bases unmatched to any gene: 3. The CDR3 sequence is 14 residues long. CDR1 is SGDLS and CDR2 is YYNGEE in the germline V gene. CDR3 sequence: CASSGDRGITEAFF. Written as DNA, the CDR3 is TGTGCCAGCAGCGGGGACAGGGGTATCACTGAAGCTTTCTTT.

The genes are TRBV7-6 and TRBJ1-1, with D tentatively TRBD1 (5 bases). Germline-derived CDR1 and CDR2 are SGHVS and FNYEAQ. This CDR3 is built from 15 residues. V lost 1 base to trimming and J lost 2 bases, with 11 bases between them. The CDR3 here is CASSLDQGLNTEAFF. CDR3 coding DNA: TGTGCCAGCAGCTTAGACCAGGGTTTAAACACTGAAGCTTTCTTT.

The sample holds a few counts of this clone. The rearrangement links TRBV6-5 to TRBJ1-6; D call uncertain. Germline V CDR1 and CDR2: MNHEY, SVGAGI. V shed 2 bases and J shed 7 bases, with 12 bases lying between them. The CDR3 length is 15 residues. CDR3 nucleotides: TGTGCCAGCAGTTACGGGCACAGTTGGAATTCACCCCTCCACTTT. Its protein is CASSYGHSWNSPLHF.

V and J are TRBV2 and TRBJ1-5; no reliable D call. Trimming removed 8 bases at V and 2 bases at J, with 10 bases between. From germline, CDR1 is SNHLY and CDR2 FYNNEI. This CDR3 comprises 13 residues. CDR3 region: CASRQHGNQPQHF. CDR3 bases: TGTGCCAGCCGACAACATGGCAATCAGCCCCAGCATTTT.

The chain links TRBV7-9 to TRBJ1-4; perhaps TRBD1 as D (5 bases). The CDR3 extends over 14 amino acids. CDR1 SEHNR and CDR2 FQNEAQ come from the germline V gene (reference sequence). V was clipped by 5 bases and J by 8 bases, with 15 bases between them. CDR3 in amino acids: CASSDPTRAEKLFF. The CDR3 DNA sequence: TGTGCCAGCAGCGACCCCACCAGGGCCGAAAAACTGTTTTTT.

The chain recombines TRBV7-8 with TRBJ1-3; 7 bases match TRBD1. Germline V CDR1 and CDR2: SGHVS, FQNEAQ. V lost 1 base to trimming and J lost 0 bases; unmatched junction nucleotides: 9. The CDR3 is 18 residues long. The CDR3 protein is CASSLGRGPILSGNTIYF. As DNA, the CDR3 is TGTGCCAGCAGCTTAGGGAGGGGGCCAATCCTCTCTGGAAACACCATATATTTT.

V and J are TRBV30 and TRBJ2-1, with D possibly matching TRBD2 (6 bases). The CDR3 length is 12 residues. The germline CDR1 and CDR2 sequences are GTSNPN and SVGIG (reference sequence). V lost 3 bases and J 6 bases, leaving 9 bases between the germline ends. In DNA form, the CDR3 reads TGTGCCTGGAGGGAGGGACCCAATGAGCAGTTCTTC. This codes for CAWREGPNEQFF.

The chain is built from TRBV5-8 and TRBJ1-6, with D perhaps TRBD1 (6 bases). CDR3 length: 14 residues. CDR1 and CDR2 from the germline V gene are SGHTS and YDEGEE. Trimming took off 0 bases at V and 8 bases at J, with 9 bases between the two ends. This CDR3 is CASSLAGAYSPLHF. CDR3 coding DNA: TGTGCCAGCAGCTTGGCAGGGGCCTATTCACCCCTCCACTTT.

The rearrangement uses TRBV7-9 and TRBJ2-1, with 8 positions matching TRBD2. The length of the CDR3 is 16 residues. Germline V gene lookup returns CDR1 SEHNR and CDR2 FQNEAQ (reference sequence). V lost 5 bases and J lost 5; bases outside the gene matches: 11. The CDR3 loop is CASSPRPGGPDNEQFF. The CDR3 coding sequence is TGTGCCAGCAGCCCCCGTCCGGGGGGGCCAGACAATGAGCAGTTCTTC. The variable domain in full, with the rest retrieved from reference TRBV7-9 and TRBJ2-1, is DTGVSQNPRHKITKRGQNVTFRCDPISEHNRLYWYRQTLGQGPEFLTYFQNEAQLEKSRLLSDRFSAERPKGSFSTLEIQRTEQGDSAMYLCASSPRPGGPDNEQFFGPGTRLTVL.

The chain joins TRBV9 to TRBJ1-2, with a tentative D call TRBD1 (5 bases). This CDR3 contains 15 residues. The V end lost 6 bases, the J end lost 3 bases, and 18 bases lay between the germline ends. CDR1 and CDR2 (germline): SGDLS, YYNGEE. This CDR3 is CASTGGQGLDYGYTF. In DNA, the CDR3 is TGTGCCAGCACCGGGGGTCAGGGCCTTGACTATGGCTACACCTTC.